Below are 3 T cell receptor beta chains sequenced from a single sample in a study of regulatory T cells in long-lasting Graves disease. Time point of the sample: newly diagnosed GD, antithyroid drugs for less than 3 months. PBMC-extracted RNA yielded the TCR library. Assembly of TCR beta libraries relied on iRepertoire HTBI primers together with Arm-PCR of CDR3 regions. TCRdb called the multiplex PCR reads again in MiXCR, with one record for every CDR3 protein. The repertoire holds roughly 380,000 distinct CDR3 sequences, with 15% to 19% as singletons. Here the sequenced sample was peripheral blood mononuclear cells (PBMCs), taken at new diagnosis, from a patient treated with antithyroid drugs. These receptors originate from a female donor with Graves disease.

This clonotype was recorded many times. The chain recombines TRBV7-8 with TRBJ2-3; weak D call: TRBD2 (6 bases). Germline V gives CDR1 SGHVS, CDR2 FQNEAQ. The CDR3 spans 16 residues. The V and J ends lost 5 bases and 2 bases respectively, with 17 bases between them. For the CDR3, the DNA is TGTGCCAGCAGCCAGGGACTCCCGAACCCCACAGATACGCAGTATTTT. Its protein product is CASSQGLPNPTDTQYF.

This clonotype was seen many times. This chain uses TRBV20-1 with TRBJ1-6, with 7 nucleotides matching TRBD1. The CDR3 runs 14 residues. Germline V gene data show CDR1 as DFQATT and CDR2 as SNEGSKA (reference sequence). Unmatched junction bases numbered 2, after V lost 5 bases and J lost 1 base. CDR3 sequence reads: CSAVQGSYNSPLHF. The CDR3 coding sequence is TGCAGTGCTGTACAGGGGTCCTATAATTCACCCCTCCACTTT.

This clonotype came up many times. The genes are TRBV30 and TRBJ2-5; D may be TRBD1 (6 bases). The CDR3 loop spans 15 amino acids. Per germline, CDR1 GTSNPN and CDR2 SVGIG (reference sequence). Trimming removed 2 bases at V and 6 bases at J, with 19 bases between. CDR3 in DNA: TGTGCCTGGAGTATGATGGGCCAGGGGTGGCAGACCCAGTACTTC. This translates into CAWSMMGQGWQTQYF.